The next 8 T cell receptor beta chains were all read from a single sample in a study of control samples from healthy donors and cancer patients. The data were produced by immunoSEQ multiplex PCR, yet TCRdb's version contains in-frame clones alone and is incomplete. The sample consists of fewer than 120,000 clones, more than 75% of them appearing once. The sequencing sample was made of PBMCs. These TCRs come from a woman aged 55-69 years with lung cancer.

The rearrangement links TRBV5-4 to TRBJ2-1; TRBD1 matches at 8 bases. V was pared by 5 bases and J by 0 bases, with 7 bases of the junction left unmatched. There are 16 residues in the CDR3. Germline CDR1 SGHNT, CDR2 YYREEE (reference sequence). CDR3 sequence: CASRAGGSRSYNEQFF. The CDR3 nucleotides are TGTGCCAGCAGGGCAGGGGGCTCCCGCTCCTACAATGAGCAGTTCTTC. Supplemented by reference TRBV5-4 and TRBJ2-1, the full variable domain reads ETGVTQSPTHLIKTRGQQVTLRCSSQSGHNTVSWYQQALGQGPQFIFQYYREEENGRGNFPPRFSGLQFPNYSSELNVNALELDDSALYLCASRAGGSRSYNEQFFGPGTRLTVL.

The CDR3 coding sequence is TGTGCCAGCAGTGAAGGTAAACCAGATACGCAGTATTTT. Amino acid sequence: CASSEGKPDTQYF. V and J are TRBV2 and TRBJ2-3, with D uncertain. Trimming removed 1 base from V and 4 bases from J, with 6 bases in between. Per the germline V gene, CDR1 is SNHLY and CDR2 is FYNNEI. The length of the CDR3 is 13 residues.

The chain couples TRBV6-1 to TRBJ2-3; 8 bases are shared with TRBD2. The V segment lost 2 bases and the J segment 2 bases; nucleotides outside the gene matches: 6. The CDR3 sequence is 16 residues long. Germline V CDR1 and CDR2: MNHNS, SASEGT. The CDR3 loop reads CASSEWRGATTDTQYF. The CDR3 nucleotides read TGTGCCAGCAGTGAATGGCGGGGGGCTACCACAGATACGCAGTATTTT.

The gene calls are TRBV5-1 and TRBJ2-1, with TRBD2 matching over 11 bases. J lost 8 bases, V lost 4 bases, and 11 bases had no gene match. CDR1 SGHRS and CDR2 YFSETQ come from the germline V gene. The CDR3 spans 16 residues. The CDR3 loop is CASSPGLAAEVDEQFF. CDR3 DNA sequence: TGCGCCAGCAGCCCGGGACTAGCGGCAGAGGTGGATGAGCAGTTCTTC.

V is TRBV5-1 and J is TRBJ1-3, with D possibly being TRBD1 (5 bases). V lost 2 bases, J lost 2 bases, and 14 bases lay in between. Germline V CDR1 and CDR2: SGHRS, YFSETQ. The CDR3 loop spans 16 amino acids. The chain's CDR3 is CASSLYLRDAGNTIYF. In DNA, the CDR3 is TGCGCCAGCAGCTTATATCTAAGGGACGCTGGAAACACCATATATTTT.

The genes are TRBV6-1 and TRBJ1-1, with D possibly matching TRBD1 (6 bases). Germline V gives CDR1 MNHNS, CDR2 SASEGT. Trimming removed 4 bases from V and 6 bases from J, with 21 bases in between. This CDR3 has 16 residues. As DNA, the CDR3 is TGTGCCAGCAGTGGGGGGGCGATGGGCAGGGCGGCTGAAGCTTTCTTT. This encodes CASSGGAMGRAAEAFF.

The genes are TRBV19 and TRBJ1-2; no clear D gene. CDR3 length equals 17 residues. With 3 bases removed from V and 0 bases from J, the gap between germline ends came to 17 bases. In germline, CDR1 is LNHDA, CDR2 SQIVND (reference sequence). This CDR3 is CASSIDYAQRTNYGYTF. The CDR3 region has the DNA TGTGCCAGTAGTATTGATTACGCGCAGCGTACTAACTATGGCTACACCTTC.

The rearrangement uses TRBV12-5 and TRBJ1-5; possibly TRBD1 for D (5 bases). Trimming took off 4 bases at V and 0 bases at J, with 10 bases between the two ends. The CDR3 extends over 15 amino acids. Germline CDR1 LGHNT, CDR2 FRNRAP. CDR3 region: CASGWGTLSNQPQHF. The CDR3, as DNA: TGTGCTAGTGGTTGGGGGACTCTTAGCAATCAGCCCCAGCATTTT.